These T cell receptor beta chains were read from a single sample in a study of blood T cell repertoires in COVID-19. Assay used: immunoSEQ multiplex PCR; TCRdb lists only in-frame clones, some missing. The sample carries roughly 200,000 clones, around 87% recorded once. Sequenced sample: peripheral blood. All receptors derive from a man aged 40-49 years with active or convalescent COVID-19. CDR3s include the opening cysteine and the closing phenylalanine or tryptophan. D genes are given only for firm matches. Some rows mark clone size as missing; the rest say once, few, many or name a class of expanded clone.

V gene	D gene	clone size	J gene	CDR3 protein	CDR3 DNA
TRBV6-5	TRBD1	-	TRBJ1-5	CASSLTGGRVQPQHF	TGTGCCAGCAGTCTAACAGGGGGCCGGGTTCAGCCCCAGCATTTT
TRBV24-1	-	-	TRBJ2-3	CATSDSGTSTDTQYF	TGTGCCACCAGTGATTCCGGGACTAGCACAGATACGCAGTATTTT
TRBV19	TRBD2	-	TRBJ2-1	CASSLGWRGGNEQFF	TGTGCCAGTAGCCTGGGGTGGCGGGGGGGCAATGAGCAGTTCTTC
TRBV7-8	TRBD2	-	TRBJ2-2	CASSLSGGANTGELFF	TGTGCCAGCAGCCTTAGCGGGGGGGCGAACACCGGGGAGCTGTTTTTT
TRBV6-5	-	-	TRBJ1-1	CASSYLRYTEAFF	TGTGCCAGCAGTTACCTCCGGTACACTGAAGCTTTCTTT
TRBV12-5	-	-	TRBJ2-1	CASGLITRGEQFF	TGTGCTAGTGGTTTGATCACCAGGGGTGAGCAGTTCTTC
TRBV4-2	-	-	TRBJ2-1	CASSQARGAAYNEQFF	TGTGCCAGCAGCCAAGCTCGGGGTGCGGCCTACAATGAGCAGTTCTTC
TRBV3-1/TRBV3-2	-	-	TRBJ2-7	CASSQDPPTYEQYF	TGTGCCAGCAGCCAAGATCCCCCTACCTACGAGCAGTACTTC
TRBV10-2	TRBD1	-	TRBJ1-5	CASSGGQTGYQPQHF	TGCGCCAGCAGTGGGGGACAGACTGGGTATCAGCCCCAGCATTTT
TRBV19	-	-	TRBJ2-3	CASSLTGVSTDTQYF	TGTGCCAGTAGTCTTACAGGAGTCAGTACAGATACGCAGTATTTT
TRBV28	-	-	TRBJ2-7	CASSLRVAEQYF	TGTGCCAGCAGTTTGCGGGTCGCCGAGCAGTACTTC
TRBV5-6	-	-	TRBJ2-5	CASSPGGLLETQYF	TGTGCCAGCAGCCCTGGGGGACTTTTGGAGACCCAGTACTTC
TRBV24-1	-	-	TRBJ2-2	CATRTDTRSTGELFF	TGTGCCACCAGGACCGACACACGAAGTACCGGGGAGCTGTTTTTT
TRBV12-3/TRBV12-4	-	few	TRBJ2-7	CASSLSRYEQYF	TGTGCCAGCAGTTTATCCAGGTATGAGCAGTACTTC
TRBV7-9	-	few	TRBJ1-4	CASSLPGKGDTAKEKLFF	TGTGCCAGCAGCTTACCCGGTAAGGGGGACACCGCTAAAGAAAAACTGTTTTTT
TRBV19	-	-	TRBJ2-3	CASRAIRQAFTDTQYF	TGTGCCAGTAGGGCCATTAGACAGGCTTTTACAGATACGCAGTATTTT
TRBV5-1	TRBD2	few	TRBJ2-3	CASNSGGRRTDTQYF	TGCGCCAGTAATAGCGGGGGGCGGCGCACAGATACGCAGTATTTT
TRBV5-1	TRBD1	-	TRBJ1-1	CASSLYRGTEAFF	TGCGCCAGCAGCTTGTACAGGGGCACAGAAGCTTTCTTT
TRBV12-3/TRBV12-4	TRBD2	-	TRBJ2-3	CASSFGTSWQYF	TGTGCCAGCAGTTTTGGGACTAGCTGGCAGTATTTT
TRBV11-3	TRBD2	-	TRBJ2-3	CASSSQRGTDTQYF	TGTGCCAGCAGCTCCCAGCGGGGAACAGATACGCAGTATTTT
TRBV25-1	-	-	TRBJ1-1	CASSDARFTRDPAFF	TGTGCCAGCAGTGACGCCCGTTTTACCAGGGATCCGGCTTTCTTT
TRBV7-9	-	-	TRBJ2-4	CASSLDSGDLNIQYF	TGTGCCAGCAGCTTAGATTCAGGGGATCTAAACATTCAGTACTTC
TRBV2	TRBD2	-	TRBJ2-7	CASSGLGEGQYF	TGTGCCAGCAGTGGTCTGGGGGAGGGGCAGTACTTC
TRBV19	-	-	TRBJ1-3	CASTPSGSWGNTIYF	TGTGCCAGTACTCCGTCGGGGTCTTGGGGAAACACCATATATTTT
TRBV3-1/TRBV3-2	-	-	TRBJ1-1	CASSQFAREMAFF	TGTGCCAGCAGCCAATTCGCCAGGGAAATGGCTTTCTTT
TRBV24-1	-	once	TRBJ1-2	CATSDRSSYGYTF	TGTGCCACCAGTGACAGATCATCCTATGGCTACACCTTC
TRBV12-5	-	-	TRBJ2-1	CASGLAQPVWGRVINGNEQFF	TGTGCTAGTGGTTTGGCCCAACCCGTATGGGGCAGGGTTATAAATGGGAATGAGCAGTTCTTC
TRBV7-9	TRBD1	-	TRBJ1-4	CASSPRQGATNEKLFF	TGTGCCAGCAGCCCCCGACAGGGAGCAACTAATGAAAAACTGTTTTTT
TRBV2	TRBD2	-	TRBJ2-1	CASSDRLAGSEQFF	TGTGCCAGCAGTGATAGACTAGCGGGGAGCGAGCAGTTCTTC
TRBV28	-	-	TRBJ1-5	CASSTLREDSNQPQHF	TGTGCCAGCAGTACTCTCAGAGAGGATAGCAATCAGCCCCAGCATTTT
TRBV7-9	-	once	TRBJ2-5	CASTRGFGGETQYF	TGTGCCAGCACCCGGGGGTTTGGGGGAGAGACCCAGTACTTC
TRBV11-2	-	-	TRBJ2-7	CASSWDTTNLYEQYF	TGTGCCAGCAGCTGGGACACCACGAACCTCTACGAGCAGTACTTC
TRBV10-3	-	-	TRBJ1-1	CAISERGGDTEAFF	TGTGCCATCAGTGAGAGGGGAGGGGATACTGAAGCTTTCTTT
TRBV28	TRBD2	-	TRBJ2-7	CASSFPDSGGDSSYEQYF	TGTGCCAGCAGTTTTCCCGATAGCGGGGGAGACAGCTCCTACGAGCAGTACTTC
TRBV3-1/TRBV3-2	-	-	TRBJ2-5	CASSYLGGQETQYF	TGTGCCAGCAGCTACCTCGGGGGCCAAGAGACCCAGTACTTC
TRBV27	TRBD2	-	TRBJ2-1	CASSNQLAGGPYEQFF	TGTGCCAGCAGCAACCAACTAGCGGGGGGCCCTTATGAGCAGTTCTTC
TRBV10-3	TRBD1	-	TRBJ2-3	CATNRGEDTQYF	TGTGCCACTAACAGGGGTGAAGATACGCAGTATTTT
TRBV4-2	-	once	TRBJ2-2	CASSQASPADTGELFF	TGTGCCAGCAGCCAAGCGTCGCCAGCGGACACCGGGGAGCTGTTTTTT
TRBV7-3	-	few	TRBJ2-7	CASSWSNGDEQYF	TGTGCCAGCAGCTGGTCGAACGGGGACGAGCAGTACTTC
TRBV11-3	-	-	TRBJ2-2	CASSLGSYAGELFF	TGTGCCAGCAGCTTAGGCAGTTACGCCGGGGAGCTGTTTTTT
TRBV3-1/TRBV3-2	TRBD1	-	TRBJ2-7	CASSPGRGGGQQYF	TGTGCCAGCAGTCCTGGGAGAGGGGGCGGGCAGCAGTACTTC
TRBV4-3	-	-	TRBJ1-4	CASSQYQGTNEKLFF	TGCGCCAGCAGCCAGTATCAGGGAACTAATGAAAAACTGTTTTTT
TRBV28	-	once	TRBJ1-2	CASTPPAGLVRTYGYTF	TGTGCCAGCACGCCCCCGGCAGGGTTAGTTAGGACCTATGGCTACACCTTC
TRBV6-5	TRBD1	-	TRBJ2-2	CASSYNRGPGELFF	TGTGCCAGCAGTTACAACAGGGGGCCAGGGGAGCTGTTTTTT
TRBV19	-	-	TRBJ2-1	CASRKGGTQYNEQFF	TGTGCCAGTAGAAAGGGAGGGACACAATACAATGAGCAGTTCTTC
TRBV29-1	-	-	TRBJ1-1	CSVETGMNTEAFF	TGCAGCGTTGAAACGGGGATGAACACTGAAGCTTTCTTT
TRBV3-1/TRBV3-2	TRBD1	-	TRBJ2-5	CASSQEGPGGQETQYF	TGTGCCAGCAGCCAAGAAGGCCCAGGGGGTCAGGAGACCCAGTACTTC
TRBV7-3	-	-	TRBJ2-2	CASSSVQGTGELFF	TGTGCCAGCAGCTCAGTCCAGGGAACCGGGGAGCTGTTTTTT
TRBV7-9	-	-	TRBJ2-5	CASSSPLTADQETQYF	TGTGCCAGCAGCTCCCCCTTAACCGCGGACCAAGAGACCCAGTACTTC
TRBV30	TRBD2	-	TRBJ2-1	CAWSLGGNEQFF	TGTGCCTGGAGTCTGGGGGGGAATGAGCAGTTCTTC
TRBV18	-	-	TRBJ2-4	CASSPTGAKNIQYF	TGTGCCAGCTCACCAACAGGAGCCAAAAACATTCAGTACTTC
TRBV12-3/TRBV12-4	-	-	TRBJ1-5	CASSAGYQPQHF	TGTGCCAGCAGCGCAGGGTATCAGCCCCAGCATTTT
TRBV27	TRBD1	-	TRBJ2-1	CASSLYRGNEQFF	TGTGCCAGCAGTTTATACAGGGGGAATGAGCAGTTCTTC
TRBV27	-	-	TRBJ2-3	CASSSPARGAQYF	TGTGCCAGCAGTTCCCCAGCTCGGGGTGCGCAGTATTTT
TRBV7-2	-	-	TRBJ1-2	CASSLGSFYGYTF	TGTGCCAGCAGCTTAGGCAGTTTCTATGGCTACACCTTC
TRBV13	-	many	TRBJ1-5	CASSLGAGTLGNQPQHF	TGTGCCAGCAGCTTAGGGGCAGGGACATTGGGCAATCAGCCCCAGCATTTT
TRBV27	-	once	TRBJ2-5	CASSFGGRRETQYF	TGTGCCAGCAGTTTCGGGGGGCGAAGAGAGACCCAGTACTTC